Below are 29 T cell receptor beta chains sequenced from a single sample in a study of T cell changes during pregnancy in multiple sclerosis. Only in-frame clones appear in the TCRdb table, and some are missing; sequencing was by immunoSEQ multiplex PCR. The sample carries 100,000 or so clones, approximately 93% recorded once. The sample in question was peripheral blood, obtained after pregnancy. These receptors originate from a female donor with multiple sclerosis, enrolled in a pregnancy study.

The rearrangement links TRBV7-9 to TRBJ2-1; 9 positions agree with TRBD1. Germline V CDR1 and CDR2: SEHNR, FQNEAQ (reference sequence). CDR3 size: 14 residues. V gave up 3 bases and J gave up 9 bases; unmatched junction bases: 6. The CDR3 protein is CASSLGGQGGEQFF. The CDR3, as DNA: TGTGCCAGCAGCTTGGGGGGACAGGGCGGTGAGCAGTTCTTC.

This chain connects TRBV28 to TRBJ1-2, with D uncertain. CDR3 length: 14 amino acids. Germline V gene sequence: CDR1 MDHEN, CDR2 SYDVKM. V was pared by 1 base and J by 3 bases, with 9 bases between. The CDR3, as DNA: TGTGCCAGCAGTTTATTGGCAGAATACTATGGCTACACCTTC. It yields the protein CASSLLAEYYGYTF.

The chain has TRBV7-7 and TRBJ2-5; maybe TRBD2 (6 bases). The germline V and J ends were trimmed by 0 bases and 7 bases, with 9 bases remaining between them. Germline V CDR1 and CDR2: SSHAT, FNYEAQ (reference sequence). CDR3 length: 13 residues. The CDR3 region has the DNA TGTGCCAGCAGCTTAGCAGGGGAGGTGACCCAGTACTTC. Amino acids: CASSLAGEVTQYF.

The chain combines TRBV27 with TRBJ2-7; 8 nucleotides agree with TRBD1. This CDR3 comprises 13 residues. The V gene end was trimmed by 5 bases and the J gene end by 3 bases; junction bases not matched to a gene: 3. Germline assignment: CDR1 MNHEY and CDR2 SMNVEV (reference sequence). As DNA, the CDR3 is TGTGCCAGCAGTGCGGGACAGGACTACGAGCAGTACTTC. Protein: CASSAGQDYEQYF.

This clone was detected once. V usage is TRBV2 and J usage is TRBJ2-7; 8 bases map to TRBD1. CDR3 length: 14 residues. Germline CDR1 is SNHLY and CDR2 is FYNNEI. The V segment lost 11 bases and the J segment 2 bases; nucleotides outside the gene matches: 11. In DNA form, the CDR3 reads TGTGCCGTTAGATCCGGGACAGGAGCCTACGAGCAGTACTTC. Translated: CAVRSGTGAYEQYF.

V is TRBV5-1 and J is TRBJ2-7; 7 bases map to TRBD1. From germline, CDR1 is SGHRS and CDR2 YFSETQ. The CDR3 extends over 14 amino acids. V gave up 0 bases and J gave up 5 bases; unmatched junction bases: 5. CDR3: CASSLVVGTDEQYF. For the CDR3, the DNA is TGCGCCAGCAGCTTGGTTGTCGGGACAGACGAGCAGTACTTC.

The rearrangement links TRBV16 to TRBJ2-1; TRBD2 agrees at 13 bases. This CDR3 contains 16 residues. Germline CDR1 KGHSY, CDR2 FQNENV. V was clipped by 4 bases and J by 4 bases; unmatched bases: 4. The CDR3 sequence: CASSLGTSGVYNEQFF. The CDR3 bases are TGTGCCAGCAGCCTTGGGACTAGCGGGGTATACAATGAGCAGTTCTTC.

This clone was counted only a few times. The rearrangement links TRBV6-6 to TRBJ1-2; TRBD1 matches 7 bases. CDR1 and CDR2 from the germline V gene are MNHNY and SVGAGI (reference sequence). The trim removed 5 bases at V and 4 bases at J, leaving 4 bases unmatched. The CDR3 extends over 13 amino acids. The CDR3 spells CASSQTGTYGYTF. The CDR3 DNA follows: TGTGCCAGCAGTCAGACAGGGACCTATGGCTACACCTTC.

V gene TRBV10-3 combines with J gene TRBJ1-1, with 8 bases identical to TRBD1. Germline V lookup: CDR1 ENHRY, CDR2 SYGVKD. This CDR3 spans 14 amino acids. V shed 6 bases, J shed 1 base, and the junction held 4 bases outside the gene matches. The chain's CDR3 is CAIRRGQENTEAFF. The CDR3 bases are TGTGCCATCAGGAGGGGACAGGAGAACACTGAAGCTTTCTTT.

The J gene is TRBJ2-7, the V gene TRBV6-1; D is unresolved. Germline V gene data show CDR1 as MNHNS and CDR2 as SASEGT. This CDR3 contains 11 residues. Trimming removed 2 bases from V and 4 bases from J, with 3 bases in between. The CDR3 is CASSESYEQYF. CDR3 in DNA: TGTGCCAGCAGTGAATCTTACGAGCAGTACTTC.

V and J are TRBV2 and TRBJ2-7; TRBD1 agrees at 9 bases. The germline gives CDR1 SNHLY, CDR2 FYNNEI. The length of the CDR3 is 15 residues. The V and J ends lost 1 base and 3 bases, in that order; junction bases with no gene match: 4. This CDR3 is CASSEGTGQGYEQYF. DNA for the CDR3: TGTGCCAGCAGTGAAGGTACGGGACAGGGCTACGAGCAGTACTTC.

The chain recombines TRBV7-2 with TRBJ2-5; possibly TRBD1 for D (6 bases). This CDR3 contains 13 residues. The germline gives CDR1 SGHTA, CDR2 FQGNSA. V lost 6 bases, J lost 7 bases, and 15 bases lay in between. DNA for the CDR3: TGTGCCAGCAGTGGACAGAGGGTAGGGACCCAGTACTTC. Residues: CASSGQRVGTQYF.

The CDR3 sequence is CASSQDPAPESGGYTF. The CDR3 coding sequence is TGTGCCAGCAGCCAAGACCCGGCCCCAGAATCCGGGGGCTACACCTTC. V gene TRBV4-2 combines with J gene TRBJ1-2; D remains ambiguous. CDR1 and CDR2 (germline): LGHNA, YNFKEQ. The V end was cut by 0 bases, the J end by 8 bases, with 19 bases between. The CDR3 totals 16 residues.

This chain joins TRBV10-2 and TRBJ1-1; a possible D gene is TRBD1 (5 bases). The germline V gene encodes CDR1 WSHSY and CDR2 SAAADI. This CDR3 is 15 amino acids long. Trimming pared 0 bases from V and 1 base from J, leaving 9 bases between. Here the CDR3 DNA reads TGCGCCAGCAGTGAGTCACGGGGGAGGAACACTGAAGCTTTCTTT. Translating gives CASSESRGRNTEAFF.

J is TRBJ2-5 and V is TRBV6-6; 7 bases match TRBD1. The CDR3 extends over 16 amino acids. With V trimmed by 7 bases and J by 2 bases, 13 bases remained unmatched. Germline lookup yields CDR1 MNHNY and CDR2 SVGAGI (reference sequence). The CDR3 loop reads CASTASGTALQETQYF. The CDR3, as DNA: TGTGCCAGCACCGCATCCGGGACAGCACTACAAGAGACCCAGTACTTC.

The J gene is TRBJ1-5, the V gene TRBV28; D unclear. Germline CDR1 and CDR2: MDHEN and SYDVKM. V was cut by 6 bases and J by 3 bases, with 6 bases left in between. The CDR3 length is 12 residues. This CDR3 is CASSPFNQPQHF. For the CDR3, the DNA is TGTGCCAGCAGCCCATTCAATCAGCCCCAGCATTTT.

This clone was observed once. The chain employs TRBV29-1 and TRBJ2-7; 11 bases match TRBD2. Losses at the gene ends were 1 base for V and 0 bases for J; bases not matched to a gene: 2. The CDR3 is 15 residues long. In germline, CDR1 is SQVTM, CDR2 ANQGSEA. The CDR3 nucleotides read TGCAGCGTTGAAGGTCTAGCGGGGGGCTCCTACGAGCAGTACTTC. Encoded protein: CSVEGLAGGSYEQYF.

The chain has TRBV30 and TRBJ2-7; 9 bases are shared with TRBD2. The V gene's germline CDR1 is GTSNPN and CDR2 SVGIG (reference sequence). CDR3 size: 14 residues. The ends lost 4 bases at V and 0 bases at J; junction bases unmatched: 4. The CDR3 loop reads CAWTREGNSYEQYF. CDR3 coding DNA: TGTGCCTGGACGCGGGAGGGAAACTCCTACGAGCAGTACTTC. The full variable domain, completed using reference TRBV30 and TRBJ2-7, is SQTIHQWPATLVQPVGSPLSLECTVEGTSNPNLYWYRQAAGRGLQLLFYSVGIGQISSEVPQNLSASRPQDRQFILSSKKLLLSDSGFYLCAWTREGNSYEQYFGPGTRLTVT.

This clone was seen a single time. The J gene is TRBJ2-7, the V gene TRBV19; 11 nucleotides line up with TRBD1. This CDR3 has 16 amino acids. Germline CDR1 LNHDA, CDR2 SQIVND (reference sequence). The V and J ends lost 3 bases and 6 bases, in that order; junction bases with no gene match: 10. CDR3 bases: TGTGCCAGTAGTATGGGATTGGGACAGGGGGTTCGCGAGCAGTACTTC. Its translation is CASSMGLGQGVREQYF. The whole variable domain, filled in from reference TRBV19 and TRBJ2-7, reads DGGITQSPKYLFRKEGQNVTLSCEQNLNHDAMYWYRQDPGQGLRLIYYSQIVNDFQKGDIAEGYSVSREKKESFPLTVTSAQKNPTAFYLCASSMGLGQGVREQYFGPGTRLTVT.

The chain employs TRBV10-3 and TRBJ2-1; 7 bases are shared with TRBD2. The J segment lost 4 bases and the V segment lost 5 bases, leaving 8 bases of the junction unmatched. In germline, CDR1 is ENHRY, CDR2 SYGVKD. The CDR3 runs to 15 residues. The CDR3 protein is CAISPREAEYNEQFF. CDR3 nucleotides: TGTGCCATCAGTCCCCGGGAGGCGGAATACAATGAGCAGTTCTTC.

The chain carries TRBV30 and TRBJ2-4; D is possibly TRBD2 (5 bases). Trimming removed 7 bases from V and 8 bases from J, with 21 bases in between. Germline CDR1 and CDR2: GTSNPN and SVGIG (reference sequence). The CDR3 extends over 14 amino acids. CDR3 nucleotides: TGTGCCTTCACCCGGCCCCCGGGGATGGACATTCAGTACTTC. It translates to CAFTRPPGMDIQYF.

V usage is TRBV19 and J usage is TRBJ1-5; 9 nucleotides agree with TRBD1. The V gene end was trimmed by 9 bases and the J gene end by 0 bases; junction bases not matched to a gene: 6. The CDR3 covers 15 residues. Germline lookup yields CDR1 LNHDA and CDR2 SQIVND (reference sequence). The CDR3 loop reads CARGGQGYSNQPQHF. The CDR3 region has the DNA TGTGCCAGGGGGGGACAGGGCTATAGCAATCAGCCCCAGCATTTT.

The chain uses TRBV6-5 and TRBJ2-1, with a weak D call TRBD2 (6 bases). Germline V gene lookup returns CDR1 MNHEY and CDR2 SVGAGI. The CDR3 length is 14 residues. Trimming took off 8 bases at V and 0 bases at J, with 11 bases between the two ends. The CDR3 sequence: CASRRASSYNEQFF. DNA of the CDR3: TGTGCCAGCCGGAGGGCTAGCTCCTACAATGAGCAGTTCTTC.

The gene calls are TRBV6-5 and TRBJ2-7, with 7 bases matching TRBD1. Per the germline V gene, CDR1 is MNHEY and CDR2 is SVGAGI. J lost 3 bases, V lost 6 bases, and 5 bases had no gene match. The CDR3 is made up of 13 amino acids. CDR3 protein: CASRRDSLYEQYF. Written as DNA, the CDR3 is TGTGCCAGCAGGAGGGACAGCCTCTACGAGCAGTACTTC.

This clone is a singleton in its sample. The V gene is TRBV7-2, the J gene TRBJ2-7; 10 positions agree with TRBD1. Germline-derived CDR1 and CDR2 are SGHTA and FQGNSA. V lost 5 bases to trimming and J lost 3 bases; unmatched junction nucleotides: 16. The CDR3 extends over 18 amino acids. CDR3 protein: CASSHGPLGQGDLYEQYF. Here the CDR3 DNA reads TGTGCCAGCAGCCACGGACCCCTCGGACAGGGGGATCTCTACGAGCAGTACTTC. The full variable domain, in which reference TRBV7-2 and TRBJ2-7 provide the parts outside the CDR3, is GAGVSQSPSNKVTEKGKDVELRCDPISGHTALYWYRQSLGQGLEFLIYFQGNSAPDKSGLPSDRFSAERTGGSVSTLTIQRTQQEDSAVYLCASSHGPLGQGDLYEQYFGPGTRLTVT.

CDR3 residues: CASSQGVGVRGTDTQYF. CDR3 in DNA: TGTGCCAGCAGCCAGGGGGTGGGGGTCCGAGGCACAGATACGCAGTATTTT. This chain joins TRBV7-2 and TRBJ2-3, with 7 bases aligning to TRBD1. The CDR3 runs 17 residues. V gave up 5 bases and J gave up 1 base; unmatched junction bases: 12. Germline values: CDR1 SGHTA, CDR2 FQGNSA.

This clone has more than one count but fewer than ten. The chain has TRBV7-3 and TRBJ2-2; D is perhaps TRBD2 (5 bases). This CDR3 contains 15 residues. The germline gives CDR1 SGHTA, CDR2 FQGTGA. V gave up 3 bases and J gave up 3 bases, with 11 bases separating them. The CDR3 loop is CASSFSGNYTGELFF. The CDR3 nucleotides are TGTGCCAGCAGCTTTTCCGGGAATTACACCGGGGAGCTGTTTTTT.

Points on this clone: Other nucleotide sequences in the sample specify the same CDR3. This rearrangement joins TRBV27 to TRBJ2-7; D might be TRBD2 (5 bases). The CDR3 loop spans 14 amino acids. V lost 3 bases and J lost 0, with 9 bases in between. Germline CDR1 is MNHEY and CDR2 is SMNVEV (reference sequence). The DNA of the CDR3 is TGTGCCAGCAGTTTGGCGGGTAGCTCCTACGAGCAGTACTTC. Its protein product is CASSLAGSSYEQYF.

The V gene is TRBV25-1, the J gene TRBJ2-7; 10 bases map to TRBD1. This CDR3 spans 14 amino acids. CDR1 and CDR2 from the germline V gene are MGHDK and SYGVNS. The junction had 6 bases not matched to a gene; V was cut back by 6 bases and J by 4 bases. This CDR3 reads CASSRQGAGYEQYF. CDR3 DNA: TGTGCCAGCAGCCGACAGGGGGCAGGGTACGAGCAGTACTTC.